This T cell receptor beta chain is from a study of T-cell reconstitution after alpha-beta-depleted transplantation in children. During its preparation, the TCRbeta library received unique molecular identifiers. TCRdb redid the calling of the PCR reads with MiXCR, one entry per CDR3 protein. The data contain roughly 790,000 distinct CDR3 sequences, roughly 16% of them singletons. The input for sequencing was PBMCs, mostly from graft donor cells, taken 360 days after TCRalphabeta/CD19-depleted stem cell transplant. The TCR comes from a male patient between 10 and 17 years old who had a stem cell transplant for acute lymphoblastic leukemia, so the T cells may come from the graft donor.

CDR3 protein: CASRRTGLAGVSNEQFF. The CDR3 nucleotides are TGTGCCAGCAGGCGTACGGGACTAGCGGGAGTCTCCAATGAGCAGTTCTTC. The rearrangement uses TRBV12-3 or TRBV12-4 and TRBJ2-1; 14 nucleotides line up with TRBD2. This CDR3 spans 17 amino acids. The trim removed 6 bases at V and 6 bases at J, leaving 10 bases unmatched.